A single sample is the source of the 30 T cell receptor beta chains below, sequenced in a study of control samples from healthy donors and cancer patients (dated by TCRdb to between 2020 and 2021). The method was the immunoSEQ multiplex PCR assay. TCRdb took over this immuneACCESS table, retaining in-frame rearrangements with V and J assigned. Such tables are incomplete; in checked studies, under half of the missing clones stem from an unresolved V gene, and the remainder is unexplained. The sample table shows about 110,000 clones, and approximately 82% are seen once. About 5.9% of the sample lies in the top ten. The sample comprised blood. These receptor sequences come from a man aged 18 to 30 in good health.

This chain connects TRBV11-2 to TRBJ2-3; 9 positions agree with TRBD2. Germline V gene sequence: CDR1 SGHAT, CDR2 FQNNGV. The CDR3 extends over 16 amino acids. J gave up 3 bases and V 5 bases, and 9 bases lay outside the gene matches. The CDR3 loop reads CASSASRGGGTDTQYF. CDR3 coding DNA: TGTGCCAGCAGCGCGTCTCGCGGGGGGGGGACAGATACGCAGTATTTT.

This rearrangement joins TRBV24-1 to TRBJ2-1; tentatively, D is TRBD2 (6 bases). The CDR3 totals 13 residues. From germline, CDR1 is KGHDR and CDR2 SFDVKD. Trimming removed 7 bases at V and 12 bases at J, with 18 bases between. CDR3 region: CATSAPGLDMQFF. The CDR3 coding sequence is TGTGCCACCAGCGCCCCGGGACTTGATATGCAGTTCTTC.

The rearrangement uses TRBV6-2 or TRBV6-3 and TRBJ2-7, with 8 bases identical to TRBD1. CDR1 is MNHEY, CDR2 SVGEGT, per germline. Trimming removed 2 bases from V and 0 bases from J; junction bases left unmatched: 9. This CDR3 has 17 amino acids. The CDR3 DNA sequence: TGTGCCAGCAGTTACGGGACAGGCGGTACCAGCTCCTACGAGCAGTACGTC. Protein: CASSYGTGGTSSYEQYV.

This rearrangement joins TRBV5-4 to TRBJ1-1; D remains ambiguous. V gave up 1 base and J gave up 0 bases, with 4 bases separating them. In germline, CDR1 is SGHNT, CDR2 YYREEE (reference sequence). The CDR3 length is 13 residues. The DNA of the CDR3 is TGTGCCAGCAGCTTGTACTTGAACACTGAAGCTTTCTTT. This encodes CASSLYLNTEAFF. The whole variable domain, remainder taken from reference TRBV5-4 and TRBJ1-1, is ETGVTQSPTHLIKTRGQQVTLRCSSQSGHNTVSWYQQALGQGPQFIFQYYREEENGRGNFPPRFSGLQFPNYSSELNVNALELDDSALYLCASSLYLNTEAFFGQGTRLTVV.

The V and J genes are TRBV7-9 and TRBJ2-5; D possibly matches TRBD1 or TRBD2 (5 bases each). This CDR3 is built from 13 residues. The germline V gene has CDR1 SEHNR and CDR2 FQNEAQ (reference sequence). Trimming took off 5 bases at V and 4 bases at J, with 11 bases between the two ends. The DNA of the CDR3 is TGTGCCAGCAGCGTCCGGGACGCAGAGACCCAGTACTTC. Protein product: CASSVRDAETQYF.

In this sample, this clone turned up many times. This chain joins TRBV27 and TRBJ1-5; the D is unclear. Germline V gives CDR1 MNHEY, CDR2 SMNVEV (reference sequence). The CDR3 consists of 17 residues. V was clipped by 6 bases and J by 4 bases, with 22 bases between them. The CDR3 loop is CASSRPRSGPINQPQHF. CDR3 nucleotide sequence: TGTGCCAGCAGCCGTCCCCGGTCCGGTCCTATTAATCAGCCCCAGCATTTT.

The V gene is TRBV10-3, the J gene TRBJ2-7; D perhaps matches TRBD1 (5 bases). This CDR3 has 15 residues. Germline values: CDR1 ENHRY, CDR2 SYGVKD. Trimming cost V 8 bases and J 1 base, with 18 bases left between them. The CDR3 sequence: CAILSNQGLSYEQYF. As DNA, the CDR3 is TGTGCCATCCTATCTAACCAGGGTCTGTCCTACGAGCAGTACTTC.

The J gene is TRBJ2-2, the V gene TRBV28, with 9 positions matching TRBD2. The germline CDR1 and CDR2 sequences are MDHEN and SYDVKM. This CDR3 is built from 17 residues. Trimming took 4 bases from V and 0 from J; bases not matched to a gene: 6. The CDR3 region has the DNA TGTGCCAGCAGTTCTCTAGCGGGGATGTCGAACACCGGGGAGCTGTTTTTT. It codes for CASSSLAGMSNTGELFF.

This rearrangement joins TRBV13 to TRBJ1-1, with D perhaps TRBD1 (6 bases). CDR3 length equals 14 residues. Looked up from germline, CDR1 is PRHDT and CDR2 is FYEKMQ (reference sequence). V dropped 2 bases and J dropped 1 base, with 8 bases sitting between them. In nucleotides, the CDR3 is TGTGCCAGCAGCTTAAGACAGGCGAACACTGAAGCTTTCTTT. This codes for CASSLRQANTEAFF. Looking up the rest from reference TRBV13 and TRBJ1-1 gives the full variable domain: AAGVIQSPRHLIKEKRETATLKCYPIPRHDTVYWYQQGPGQDPQFLISFYEKMQSDKGSIPDRFSAQQFSDYHSELNMSSLELGDSALYFCASSLRQANTEAFFGQGTRLTVV.

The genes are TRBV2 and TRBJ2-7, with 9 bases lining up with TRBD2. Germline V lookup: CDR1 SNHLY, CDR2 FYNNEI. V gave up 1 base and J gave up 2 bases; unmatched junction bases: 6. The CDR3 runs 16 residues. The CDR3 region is CASSEGLAGITYEQYV. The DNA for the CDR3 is TGTGCCAGCAGTGAAGGTCTAGCGGGGATCACCTACGAGCAGTACGTC.

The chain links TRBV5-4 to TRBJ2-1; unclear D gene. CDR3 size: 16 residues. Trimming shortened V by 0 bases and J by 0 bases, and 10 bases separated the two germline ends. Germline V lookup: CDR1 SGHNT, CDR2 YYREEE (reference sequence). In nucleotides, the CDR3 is TGTGCCAGCAGCTTGGGGGCGACGGTCTCCTACAATGAGCAGTTCTTC. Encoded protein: CASSLGATVSYNEQFF.

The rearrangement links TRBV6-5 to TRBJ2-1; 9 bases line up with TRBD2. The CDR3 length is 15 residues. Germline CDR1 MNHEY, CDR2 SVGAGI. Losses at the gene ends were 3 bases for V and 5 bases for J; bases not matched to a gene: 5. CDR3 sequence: CASSYVAGAHNEQFF. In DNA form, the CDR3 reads TGTGCCAGCAGTTATGTAGCGGGGGCCCACAATGAGCAGTTCTTC.

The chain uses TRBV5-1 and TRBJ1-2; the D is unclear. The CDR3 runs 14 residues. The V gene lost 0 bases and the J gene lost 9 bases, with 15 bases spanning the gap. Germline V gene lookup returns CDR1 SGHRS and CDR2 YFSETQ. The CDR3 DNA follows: TGCGCCAGCAGCTTGGGGGCCGGGGATGGGAGCTACACCTTC. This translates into CASSLGAGDGSYTF. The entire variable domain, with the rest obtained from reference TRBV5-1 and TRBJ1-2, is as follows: KAGVTQTPRYLIKTRGQQVTLSCSPISGHRSVSWYQQTPGQGLQFLFEYFSETQRNKGNFPGRFSGRQFSNSRSEMNVSTLELGDSALYLCASSLGAGDGSYTFGSGTRLTVV.

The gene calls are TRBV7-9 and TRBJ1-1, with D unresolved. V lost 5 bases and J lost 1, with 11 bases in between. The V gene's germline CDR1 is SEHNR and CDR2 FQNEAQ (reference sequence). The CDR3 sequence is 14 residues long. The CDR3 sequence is CASSPPRPNTEAFF. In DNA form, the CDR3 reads TGTGCCAGCAGCCCCCCTCGTCCGAACACTGAAGCTTTCTTT.

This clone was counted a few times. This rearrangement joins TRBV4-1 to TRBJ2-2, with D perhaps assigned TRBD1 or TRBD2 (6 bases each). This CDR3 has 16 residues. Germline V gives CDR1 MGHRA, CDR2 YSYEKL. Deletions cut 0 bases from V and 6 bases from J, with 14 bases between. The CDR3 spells CASSQEVRGVAGELFF. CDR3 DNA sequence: TGCGCCAGCAGCCAAGAAGTGAGGGGGGTGGCCGGGGAGCTGTTTTTT.

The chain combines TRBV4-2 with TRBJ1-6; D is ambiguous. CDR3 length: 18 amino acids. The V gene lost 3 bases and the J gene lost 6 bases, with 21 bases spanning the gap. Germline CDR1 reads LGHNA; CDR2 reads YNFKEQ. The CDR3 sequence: CASSQGEVGVTANSPLHF. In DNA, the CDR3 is TGTGCCAGCAGCCAGGGTGAAGTCGGAGTAACTGCTAATTCACCCCTCCACTTT.

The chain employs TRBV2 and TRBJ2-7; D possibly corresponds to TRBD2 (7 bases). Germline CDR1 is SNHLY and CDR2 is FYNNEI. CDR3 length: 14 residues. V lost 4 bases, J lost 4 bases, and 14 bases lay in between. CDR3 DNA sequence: TGTGCCAGCAGTGGGGGGGGCAATGGATACGAGCAGTACGTC. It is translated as CASSGGGNGYEQYV.

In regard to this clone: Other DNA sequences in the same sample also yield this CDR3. CDR3 region: CASLDTLNTEAFF. The CDR3 region has the DNA TGTGCCAGCTTGGACACTCTGAACACTGAAGCTTTCTTT. The gene calls are TRBV18 and TRBJ1-1; D is perhaps TRBD1 (5 bases). V was shortened by 7 bases and J by 0 bases, with 9 bases between the two germline ends. This CDR3 spans 13 amino acids. The V gene's germline CDR1 is KGHSH and CDR2 LQKENI.

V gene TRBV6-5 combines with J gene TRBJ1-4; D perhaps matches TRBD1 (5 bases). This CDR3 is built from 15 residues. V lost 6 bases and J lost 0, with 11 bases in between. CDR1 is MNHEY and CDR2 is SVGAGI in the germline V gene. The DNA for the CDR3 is TGTGCCAGCAGCCGCGGGACGGCAACTAATGAAAAACTGTTTTTT. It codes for CASSRGTATNEKLFF.

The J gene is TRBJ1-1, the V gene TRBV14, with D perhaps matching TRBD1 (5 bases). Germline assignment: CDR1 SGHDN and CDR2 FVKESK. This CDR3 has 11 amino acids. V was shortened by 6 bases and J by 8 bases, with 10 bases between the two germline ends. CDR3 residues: CASSLGGEAFF. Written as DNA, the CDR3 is TGTGCCAGCAGTCTGGGGGGGGAAGCTTTCTTT.

CDR3 nucleotides: TGTGCCAGCAGCTTATCCTGGGGGGAATCCTACAATGAGCAGTTCTTC. This sequence encodes CASSLSWGESYNEQFF. The chain uses TRBV7-9 and TRBJ2-1, with D possibly being TRBD2 (6 bases). The V gene's germline CDR1 is SEHNR and CDR2 FQNEAQ (reference sequence). This CDR3 has 16 amino acids. The V gene lost 2 bases and the J gene lost 1 base, with 12 bases spanning the gap.

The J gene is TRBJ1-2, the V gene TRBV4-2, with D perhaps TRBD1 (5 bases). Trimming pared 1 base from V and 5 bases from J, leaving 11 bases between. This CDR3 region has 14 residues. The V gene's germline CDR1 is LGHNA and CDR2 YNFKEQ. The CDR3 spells CASSQGSQGYGYTF. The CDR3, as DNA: TGTGCCAGCAGCCAAGGGTCGCAGGGTTATGGCTACACCTTC.

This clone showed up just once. The CDR3 spells CASSQAMGYQETQYF. Written as DNA, the CDR3 is TGTGCCAGCAGCCAAGCTATGGGGTACCAAGAGACCCAGTACTTC. This chain joins TRBV3-1 (or the pseudogene TRBV3-2) and TRBJ2-5; D is undetermined. Trimming took off 1 base at V and 0 bases at J, with 9 bases between the two ends. Germline CDR1 and CDR2: LGHDT and YNNKEL (reference sequence). This CDR3 region has 15 residues.

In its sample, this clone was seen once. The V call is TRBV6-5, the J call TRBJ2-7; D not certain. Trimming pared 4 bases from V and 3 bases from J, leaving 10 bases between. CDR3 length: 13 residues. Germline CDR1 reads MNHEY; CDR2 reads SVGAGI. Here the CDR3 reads CASSSWKSYEQYF. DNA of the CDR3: TGTGCCAGCAGTTCCTGGAAAAGCTACGAGCAGTACTTC.

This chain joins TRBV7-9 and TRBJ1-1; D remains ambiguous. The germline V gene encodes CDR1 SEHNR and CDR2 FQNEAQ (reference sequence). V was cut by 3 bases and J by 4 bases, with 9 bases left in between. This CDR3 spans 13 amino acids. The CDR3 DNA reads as TGTGCCAGCAGCTTCGGGGTAGGCACTGAAGCTTTCTTT. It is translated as CASSFGVGTEAFF.

This CDR3 is CAIRDRGDTEAFF. CDR3 in DNA: TGTGCCATCAGGGACAGGGGGGACACTGAAGCTTTCTTT. This sequence joins TRBV10-3 and TRBJ1-1; 10 bases are a match to TRBD1. The CDR3 spans 13 residues. CDR1 and CDR2 (germline): ENHRY, SYGVKD. Trimming cost V 6 bases and J 3 bases; bases outside gene matches: 1.

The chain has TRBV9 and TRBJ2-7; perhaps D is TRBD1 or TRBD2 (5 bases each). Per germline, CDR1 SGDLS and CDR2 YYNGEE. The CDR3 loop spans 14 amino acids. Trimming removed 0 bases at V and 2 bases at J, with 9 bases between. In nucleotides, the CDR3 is TGTGCCAGCAGCGTAGGAGGGGTAACCTACGAGCAGTACTTC. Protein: CASSVGGVTYEQYF.

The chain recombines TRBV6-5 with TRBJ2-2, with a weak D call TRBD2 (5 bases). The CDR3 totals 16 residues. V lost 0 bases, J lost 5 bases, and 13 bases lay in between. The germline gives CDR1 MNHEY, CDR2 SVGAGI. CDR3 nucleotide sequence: TGTGCCAGCAGTTACTCGCTCGCCCGAGGGACCGGGGAGCTGTTTTTT. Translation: CASSYSLARGTGELFF.

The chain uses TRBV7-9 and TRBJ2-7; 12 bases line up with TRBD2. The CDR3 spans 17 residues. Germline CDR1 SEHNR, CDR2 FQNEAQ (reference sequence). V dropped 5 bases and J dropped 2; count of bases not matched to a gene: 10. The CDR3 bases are TGTGCCAGCAGCATCGGACTAGCGGGGTCAAAGACCTACGAGCAGTACTTC. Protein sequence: CASSIGLAGSKTYEQYF. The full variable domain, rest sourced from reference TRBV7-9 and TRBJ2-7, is DTGVSQNPRHKITKRGQNVTFRCDPISEHNRLYWYRQTLGQGPEFLTYFQNEAQLEKSRLLSDRFSAERPKGSFSTLEIQRTEQGDSAMYLCASSIGLAGSKTYEQYFGPGTRLTVT.

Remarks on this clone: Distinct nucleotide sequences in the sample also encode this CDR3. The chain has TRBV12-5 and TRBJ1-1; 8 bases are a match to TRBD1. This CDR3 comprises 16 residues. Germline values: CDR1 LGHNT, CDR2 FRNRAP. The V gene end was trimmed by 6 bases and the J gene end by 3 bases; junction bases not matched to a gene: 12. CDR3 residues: CASGGGWRQGYTEAFF. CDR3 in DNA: TGTGCTAGTGGGGGGGGGTGGAGACAGGGGTACACTGAAGCTTTCTTT.